This record looks at one TCR beta chain sequence and its context. This sample is part of a study of blood T cell repertoires in COVID-19. Turning to the study itself: The United States, Italy and Spain were the sources of the acute and convalescent COVID-19 samples.

The length of the CDR3 is 15 residues. Germline CDR1 reads SGHRS; CDR2 reads YFSETQ. The V gene lost 1 base and the J gene lost 3 bases, with 10 bases spanning the gap. Original methodology: Quantification of nucleated cells was approximated via reference gene primer amplification. The protocol was immunoSEQ multiplex PCR, while the TCRdb copy is restricted to in-frame clones and leaves out a portion. V, J and clone size were drawn from that table, and D and trimming were deduced from the DNA. The repertoire consists of around 75,000 clones, with approximately 86% occurring once and the leading ten covering around 3.9%.

The sequencing sample was made of peripheral blood. This receptor was taken from a man in his 70s with active COVID-19. V is TRBV5-1 and J is TRBJ2-2, with D maybe TRBD1 (6 bases). CDR3 sequence (DNA): TGCGCCAGCAGCTTGCGGCAGGGGCACACCGGGGAGCTGTTTTTT. Protein sequence: CASSLRQGHTGELFF.